This T cell receptor beta chain came from a study of blood T cell repertoires in COVID-19 (dated by TCRdb to the early 2020s). Looking at the study overall: Collaborator samples came from the United States, Italy and Spain and covered acute and convalescent phases of COVID-19. The material from the prospective study consisted of cDNA or gDNA derived from T cells, B-cell-depleted T cells, or PBMCs. The dataset comprised deeply sampled blood TCRbeta repertoires from subjects exposed to, actively infected with, or recovered from COVID-19. The repertoires were made available in a free public database intended to serve as a resource for research on the immune response to SARS-CoV-2. The samples were drawn from the first 160 participants of the ongoing ImmuneRACE study and from more than 1,000 subjects provided by 6 global collaborators. The sample metadata nearly always contained a de-identified subject ID, COVID-19 status, age in years and sex. Where available, HLA class I and class II types were obtained from metadata supplied by the sample provider rather than from assay-based typing.

Collaborating institutions collected whole blood in K2EDTA tubes following their own protocols. For TCRbeta analysis, collaborator samples were shipped as frozen whole blood, as isolated PBMCs, or as DNA extracted from either sample type. TCRbeta CDR3 regions were amplified from genomic DNA using the immunoSEQ Assay, a bias-controlled multiplex PCR. Regarding the original processing steps: The number of nucleated cells in each sample was estimated from the amplification of reference gene primers within the assay. To quantify the absolute abundance of each unique TCRbeta CDR3 rearrangement, sequence reads were collapsed and filtered. Productive Simpson clonality was computed per sample as the square root of Simpson's diversity index over productive rearrangements. Imported from immuneACCESS, the table was reduced by TCRdb to in-frame sequences with V and J called. These copies leave out some clones; in studies compared against another copy, an unresolved V gene accounts for under half, and the cause of the remainder is not known. The DNA was the basis for D and trimming; V, J and clone size are from that table. The sample includes about 19,000 clones, with 86% observed a single time. Together, the top ten hold about 17% of the sample.

Worth noting for this clone: No antigen is known for it. One base away there is no much larger clone; base qualities are not given.

V has 5 bases trimmed and J has 7 bases trimmed; junction bases matching no gene number 8. The CDR3 goes from the cysteine to the phenylalanine over 15 residues. Only the CDR3 DNA is retained, 45 bases long and in frame from the first base. As encoded in the germline V gene, CDR1 is SGHRS while CDR2 is YFSETQ. On the study overall, not on this receptor specifically: The amount of clinical and demographic metadata varied by source and participant and was provided uncurated.

The chain uses TRBV5-1 and TRBJ2-2, with 10 bases aligning to TRBD2. The sequencing sample was made of peripheral blood. This receptor was taken from a man in his 70s with acute or convalescent COVID-19. The CDR3 loop reads CASSSSGSYDGELFF. The DNA reads as follows: TGCGCCAGCAGTTCTAGCGGGAGCTATGACGGGGAGCTGTTTTTT.